Reported below is one T cell receptor (beta chain). Its antigen is undetermined. One junction end does not reproduce the germline sequence, and a read error may be involved. The CDR3 consists of 14 residues. CDR1 and CDR2 from the germline V gene are LGHNA and YSLEER. The sample originates from a study of cytomegalovirus exposure and HLA in healthy donors. Study observations and caveats: TCR sequences were mostly rare, though some public TCRs occurred in many donors.

Clones were read by immunoSEQ multiplex PCR, and TCRdb kept only the in-frame ones, dropping some. Found here are 250,000 to 350,000 clones, 88% of them singletons; the top ten hold roughly 0.96%. This TCR was sampled from a man aged 30 to 45 in good health and CMV-seronegative. The chain links TRBV4-3 to TRBJ1-1; 8 bases align to TRBD1. The sequencing input was PBMCs. CDR3 region: CASSKDRGNTEAFF. As DNA, the CDR3 is TGCGCCAGCAGCAAAGACAGGGGGAACACTGAAGCTTTCTTT.